The 5 T cell receptor beta chains listed next were all sequenced from one sample in a study of cytomegalovirus exposure and HLA in healthy donors. Primers: 60 Vbeta forward and 13 Jbeta reverse. Here immunoSEQ multiplex PCR was the method, and the copy in TCRdb shows in-frame clones only, minus some. The sample data list almost 35,000 clones. The sequencing input was PBMCs. The receptors come from a middle-aged woman in good health and CMV-seropositive.

This chain links TRBV15 with TRBJ1-5; no definite D call. V was trimmed by 1 base and J by 3 bases, leaving 13 bases between them. CDR1 and CDR2 (germline): LNHNV, YYDKDF (reference sequence). The CDR3 extends over 16 amino acids. Here the CDR3 DNA reads TGTGCCACCAGCAGAGCCGATCAGGCTCACAATCAGCCCCAGCATTTT. Translation: CATSRADQAHNQPQHF.

V and J are TRBV6-5 and TRBJ2-7, with TRBD2 identical over 7 bases. The trim removed 4 bases at V and 5 bases at J, leaving 8 bases unmatched. This CDR3 region has 14 residues. Germline V gives CDR1 MNHEY, CDR2 SVGAGI. Here the CDR3 DNA reads TGTGCCAGCAGTTCCCCCCGGGGGGTCCACGAGCAGTACTTC. This sequence encodes CASSSPRGVHEQYF.

The chain couples TRBV6-1 to TRBJ2-1, with D possibly matching TRBD2 (6 bases). The V gene lost 11 bases and the J gene lost 8 bases, with 16 bases spanning the gap. Germline CDR1 reads MNHNS; CDR2 reads SASEGT. There are 12 residues in the CDR3. CDR3 nucleotide sequence: TGTGCCGCAGGTATGCGGGGCGATGAGCAGTTCTTC. This translates into CAAGMRGDEQFF.

The chain couples TRBV27 to TRBJ2-5; 9 bases are a match to TRBD1. The CDR3 has 15 amino acids. In germline, CDR1 is MNHEY, CDR2 SMNVEV (reference sequence). V dropped 1 base and J dropped 2; count of bases not matched to a gene: 2. The CDR3 sequence: CASSLLGQGQETQYF. CDR3 bases: TGTGCCAGCAGTTTATTAGGACAGGGGCAAGAGACCCAGTACTTC.

The rearrangement joins TRBV14 to TRBJ2-7; TRBD1 is a possible D gene (5 bases). Trimming took off 0 bases at V and 2 bases at J, with 8 bases between the two ends. CDR3 length: 14 amino acids. Germline CDR1 is SGHDN and CDR2 is FVKESK. CDR3 DNA: TGTGCCAGCAGCCAAGACGGACACGCCTACGAGCAGTACTTC. This gives the protein CASSQDGHAYEQYF.